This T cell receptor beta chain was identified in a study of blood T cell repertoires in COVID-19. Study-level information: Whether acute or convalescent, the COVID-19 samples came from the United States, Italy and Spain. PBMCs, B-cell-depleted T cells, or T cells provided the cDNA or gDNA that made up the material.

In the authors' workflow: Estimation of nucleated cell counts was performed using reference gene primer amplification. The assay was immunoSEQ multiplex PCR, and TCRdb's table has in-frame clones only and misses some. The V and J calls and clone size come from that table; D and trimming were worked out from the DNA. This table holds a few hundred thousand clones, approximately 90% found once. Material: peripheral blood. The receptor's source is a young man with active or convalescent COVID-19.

CDR3 in amino acids: CASSLVGGTEQYF. CDR3 DNA sequence: TGCGCCAGCAGCTTGGTGGGCGGGACCGAGCAGTACTTC. The rearrangement joins TRBV5-1 to TRBJ2-7, with a possible D match to TRBD2 (6 bases). The CDR3 sequence is 13 residues long. The V end lost 0 bases, the J end lost 6 bases, and 10 bases lay between the germline ends. Germline V gene data show CDR1 as SGHRS and CDR2 as YFSETQ.